The rows below give T cell receptor beta chains drawn from one sample of a study of blood T cell repertoires in COVID-19. Data came from immunoSEQ multiplex PCR; TCRdb stores just in-frame clones and leaves some out. The sample has roughly 500,000 clones; approximately 92% are singletons. Sequences were obtained from peripheral blood. Receptor source: a man younger than 30 with COVID-19, enrolled during active disease. Both conserved end residues are part of each CDR3. Each record gives: D gene, clone size, J gene, V gene, CDR3 DNA, CDR3 protein. D genes are given only for firm matches. A row's size may be missing; if present it is once, few, many or a size class.

TRBD1 | NA | TRBJ2-6 | TRBV5-4 | TGTGCCAGCAGCCAAGGGACAGGGATTTCAGGGGCCAACGTCCTGACTTTC | CASSQGTGISGANVLTF
TRBD1 | NA | TRBJ1-6 | TRBV5-4 | TGTGCCAGCAGCTCTGGGGGACAGCCTTCCCATTCACCCCTCCACTTT | CASSSGGQPSHSPLHF
TRBD2 | once | TRBJ2-5 | TRBV5-6 | TGTGCCAGCAGCCCCCTAGCGGGGGGGCGGGAGACCCAGTACTTC | CASSPLAGGRETQYF
NA | NA | TRBJ2-2 | TRBV15 | TGTGCCACCAGCTATAGACGGGGGGCGTCGGGCGGGGAGCTGTTTTTT | CATSYRRGASGGELFF
NA | NA | TRBJ1-5 | TRBV12-3/TRBV12-4 | TGTGCCAGCAGTCGGAATCAGCCCCAGCATTTT | CASSRNQPQHF
TRBD2 | NA | TRBJ2-1 | TRBV3-1/TRBV3-2 | TGTGCCAGCAGCCATTGGACTAGCGGGAGTTCCTCCTACAATGAGCAGTTCTTC | CASSHWTSGSSSYNEQFF
NA | NA | TRBJ2-7 | TRBV25-1 | TGTGCCAGCAGTGAACCCGGGCCGGGTAGCGACGAGCAGTACTTC | CASSEPGPGSDEQYF
TRBD2 | NA | TRBJ2-7 | TRBV10-2 | TGCGCCAGCACCCGACTAGCGGGGGGCGAGCAGTACTTC | CASTRLAGGEQYF
NA | NA | TRBJ2-6 | TRBV3-1/TRBV3-2 | TGTGCCAGCAGCCTCACAGGGGACGTGGAGGGCAACGTCCTGACTTTC | CASSLTGDVEGNVLTF
TRBD1 | NA | TRBJ1-1 | TRBV5-1 | TGCGCCAGCAGCACCCAGGGGGACACTGAAGCTTTCTTT | CASSTQGDTEAFF
TRBD1 | once | TRBJ1-5 | TRBV7-2 | TGTGCCAGCAGCCTGAGGGGGCCCAATCAGCCCCAGCATTTT | CASSLRGPNQPQHF
TRBD2 | NA | TRBJ2-5 | TRBV5-4 | TGTGCCAGCAGCTTGGGAGGGACTAGCGGGAGACTGAGGGAGACCCAGTACTTC | CASSLGGTSGRLRETQYF
NA | NA | TRBJ2-1 | TRBV6-5 | TGTGCCAGCAGTCCTCGGAGGTACGGAGGTGAGCAGTTCTTC | CASSPRRYGGEQFF
NA | NA | TRBJ2-1 | TRBV18 | TGTGCCAGCTCACCGTCCGGGAGTTACAATGAGCAGTTCTTC | CASSPSGSYNEQFF
NA | NA | TRBJ1-4 | TRBV25-1 | TGTGCCAGCAGTGAAACCCTTGGGGCCGCACTTAATGAAAAACTGTTTTTT | CASSETLGAALNEKLFF
NA | NA | TRBJ2-3 | TRBV9 | TGTGCCAGCAGCCCCCTCAGCACAGATACGCAGTATTTT | CASSPLSTDTQYF
NA | NA | TRBJ1-5 | TRBV7-9 | TGTGCCAGCAGCTCAAGTGCCAGGGCGGATCAGCCCCAGCATTTT | CASSSSARADQPQHF
NA | NA | TRBJ2-7 | TRBV2 | TGTGCCAGCAGTGAACTCGGGTGGTTGTACTTC | CASSELGWLYF
NA | NA | TRBJ2-2 | TRBV5-4 | TGTGCCAGCAGCTTGCATACTAACACCGGGGAGCTGTTTTTT | CASSLHTNTGELFF
NA | NA | TRBJ2-3 | TRBV19 | TGTGCCAGTAGTATCGCTGCGGCGCGGAGCACAGATACGCAGTATTTT | CASSIAAARSTDTQYF
NA | NA | TRBJ1-5 | TRBV6-5 | TGTGCCAGCCGTCATGAGGGTCAGCCCCAGCATTTT | CASRHEGQPQHF
NA | NA | TRBJ1-3 | TRBV7-2 | TGTGCCAGCAGCTTAGGTCGGTCCCCTGGAAACACCATATATTTT | CASSLGRSPGNTIYF
NA | NA | TRBJ1-2 | TRBV6-5 | TGTGCCAGCAGTTACACTGAAGGGGCCAACTATGGCTACACCTTC | CASSYTEGANYGYTF